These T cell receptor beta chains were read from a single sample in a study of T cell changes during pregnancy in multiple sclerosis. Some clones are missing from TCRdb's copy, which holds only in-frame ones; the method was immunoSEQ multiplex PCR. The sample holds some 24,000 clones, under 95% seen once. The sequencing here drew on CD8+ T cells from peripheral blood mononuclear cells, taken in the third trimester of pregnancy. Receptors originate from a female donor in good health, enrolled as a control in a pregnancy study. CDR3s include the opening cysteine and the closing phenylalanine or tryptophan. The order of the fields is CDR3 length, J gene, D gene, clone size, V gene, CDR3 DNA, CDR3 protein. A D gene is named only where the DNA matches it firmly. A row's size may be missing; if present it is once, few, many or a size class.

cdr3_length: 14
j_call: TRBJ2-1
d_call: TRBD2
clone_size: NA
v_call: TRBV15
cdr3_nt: TGTGCCACCAGCGGCGCGGGAGATTACAATGAGCAGTTCTTC
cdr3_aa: CATSGAGDYNEQFF

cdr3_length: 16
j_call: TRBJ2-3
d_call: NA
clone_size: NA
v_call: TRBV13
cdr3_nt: TGTGCCAGCAGCTTAGGACAGGGGAGGAGCACAGATACGCAGTATTTT
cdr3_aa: CASSLGQGRSTDTQYF

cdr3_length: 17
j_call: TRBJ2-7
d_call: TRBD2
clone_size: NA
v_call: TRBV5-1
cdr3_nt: TGCGCCAGCAGCTTGGGGGTAGCGGGATCATCCCCCTACGAGCAGTACTTC
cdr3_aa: CASSLGVAGSSPYEQYF

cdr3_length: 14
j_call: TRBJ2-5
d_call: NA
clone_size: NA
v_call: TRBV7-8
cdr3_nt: TGTGCCAGCAGCTGGGCCCAAGGCATACCCTTCCAGTACTTC
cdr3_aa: CASSWAQGIPFQYF

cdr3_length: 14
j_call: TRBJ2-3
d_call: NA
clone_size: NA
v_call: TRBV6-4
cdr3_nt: TGTGCCAGCAGTGAGACGAGGGACACAGATACGCAGTATTTT
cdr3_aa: CASSETRDTDTQYF

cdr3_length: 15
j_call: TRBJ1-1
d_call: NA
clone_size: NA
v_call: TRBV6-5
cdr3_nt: TGTGCCAGCAACTCGAGATATCTGGACAGCCCTGAAGCTTTCTTT
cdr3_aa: CASNSRYLDSPEAFF

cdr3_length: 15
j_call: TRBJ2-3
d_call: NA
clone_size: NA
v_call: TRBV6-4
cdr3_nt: TGTGCCAGCAAGGTTGGGGGCGCGAGCACAGATACGCAGTATTTT
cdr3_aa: CASKVGGASTDTQYF

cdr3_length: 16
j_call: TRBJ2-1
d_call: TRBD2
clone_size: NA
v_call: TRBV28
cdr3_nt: TGTGCCAGCAGTTTTTCTTTGGCGGGAGTAAGCAATGAGCAGTTCTTC
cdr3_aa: CASSFSLAGVSNEQFF

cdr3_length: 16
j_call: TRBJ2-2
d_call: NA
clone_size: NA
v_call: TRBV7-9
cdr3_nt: TGTGCCAGCAGCTTATCTGTGGACAGCAGAACCGGGGAGCTGTTTTTT
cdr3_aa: CASSLSVDSRTGELFF

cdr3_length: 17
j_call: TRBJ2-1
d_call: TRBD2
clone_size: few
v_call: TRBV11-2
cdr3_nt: TGTGCCAGCAGCTTAGAAAGGACTGCCGGGACGGGAGGGGAGCAGTTCTTC
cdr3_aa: CASSLERTAGTGGEQFF

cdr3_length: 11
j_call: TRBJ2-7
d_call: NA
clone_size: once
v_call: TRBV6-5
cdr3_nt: TGTGCCAGCAGCACAACCTACGAGCAGTACTTC
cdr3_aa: CASSTTYEQYF

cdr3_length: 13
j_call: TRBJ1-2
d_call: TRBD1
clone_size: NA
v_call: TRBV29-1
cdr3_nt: TGCAGCGTTGAAAAAGGGGACAGCTATGGCTACACCTTC
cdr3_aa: CSVEKGDSYGYTF

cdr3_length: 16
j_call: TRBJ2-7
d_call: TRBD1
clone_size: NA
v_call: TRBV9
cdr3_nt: TGTGCCAGCAGCCCTACCGGCGGACAGGGGGCTATCGAGCAGTACTTC
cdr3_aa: CASSPTGGQGAIEQYF

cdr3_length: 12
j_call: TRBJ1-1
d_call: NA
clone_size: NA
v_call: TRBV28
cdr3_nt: TGTGCCAGCAGTTTTTTGGGCCCTGAAGCTTTCTTT
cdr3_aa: CASSFLGPEAFF

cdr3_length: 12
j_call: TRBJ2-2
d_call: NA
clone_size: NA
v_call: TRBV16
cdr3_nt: TGTGCCAGCAGCCGACTCGGGGGGGAGCTGTTTTTT
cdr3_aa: CASSRLGGELFF

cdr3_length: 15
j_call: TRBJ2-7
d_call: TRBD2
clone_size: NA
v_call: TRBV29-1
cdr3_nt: TGCAGCGTTGAAGATCGGGGGGATACCTCCTACGAGCAGTACTTC
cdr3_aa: CSVEDRGDTSYEQYF

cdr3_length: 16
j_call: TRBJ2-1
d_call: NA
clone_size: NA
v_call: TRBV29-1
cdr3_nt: TGCAGCGTTGAAGACCTGACTAGTTTCTCCTACAATGAGCAGTTCTTC
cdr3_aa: CSVEDLTSFSYNEQFF

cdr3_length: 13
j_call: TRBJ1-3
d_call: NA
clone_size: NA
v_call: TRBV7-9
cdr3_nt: TGTGCCAGCAGCCCCCCCGGAGGGAACACCATATATTTT
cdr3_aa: CASSPPGGNTIYF

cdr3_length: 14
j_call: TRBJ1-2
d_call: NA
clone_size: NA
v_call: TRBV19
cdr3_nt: TGTGCCTCGTCAGCAGCGGTAGCTAACTATGGCTACACCTTC
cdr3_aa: CASSAAVANYGYTF

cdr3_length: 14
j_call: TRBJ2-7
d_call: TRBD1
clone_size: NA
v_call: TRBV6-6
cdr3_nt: TGTGCCAGCAGTTCGGGACAGGGTTCGCACGAGCAGTACTTC
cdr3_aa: CASSSGQGSHEQYF

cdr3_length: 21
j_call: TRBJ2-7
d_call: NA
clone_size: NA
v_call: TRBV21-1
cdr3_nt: TGTGCCAGCAGCAAATTGCCCGAAGGCAGGACTAGCCGTATTCACCTACGAGCAGAAAGCTTC
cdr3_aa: CASSKLPEGRTSRIHLRAESF

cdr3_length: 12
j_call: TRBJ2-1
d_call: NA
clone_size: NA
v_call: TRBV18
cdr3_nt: TGTGCCAGCTCACCAGAGAATATGAGCATATTCTTC
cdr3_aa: CASSPENMSIFF

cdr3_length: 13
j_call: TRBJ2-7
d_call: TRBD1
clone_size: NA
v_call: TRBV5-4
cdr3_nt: TGTGCCAGCAGGGGACAGGGGACCTACGAGCAGTACTTC
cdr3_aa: CASRGQGTYEQYF

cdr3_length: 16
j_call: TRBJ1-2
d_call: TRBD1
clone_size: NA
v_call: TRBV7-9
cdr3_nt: TGTGCCAGCAGGCCCAGGGGGCGCGGTGCTAACTATGGCTACACCTTC
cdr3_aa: CASRPRGRGANYGYTF

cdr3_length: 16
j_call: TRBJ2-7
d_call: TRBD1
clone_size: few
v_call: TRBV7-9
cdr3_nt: TGTGCCAGCAGCTTAGCTGGGGGACAGGAAACCTACGAGCAGTACTTC
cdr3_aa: CASSLAGGQETYEQYF

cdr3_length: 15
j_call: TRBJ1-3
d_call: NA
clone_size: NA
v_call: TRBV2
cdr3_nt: TGTGCCAGCAGTGGACGTCCTCCCGAAGAGGACACCATATATTTT
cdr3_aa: CASSGRPPEEDTIYF

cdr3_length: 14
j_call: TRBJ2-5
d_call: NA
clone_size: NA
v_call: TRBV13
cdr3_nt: TGTGCCAGCAGCTTAGGCAGGGCGCAAGAGACCCAGTACTTC
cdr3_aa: CASSLGRAQETQYF

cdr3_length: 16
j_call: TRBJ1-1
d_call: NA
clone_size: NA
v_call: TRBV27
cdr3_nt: TGTGCCAGCAGTTCGCCCTCTTCGGGGGGGCGGGCCGAAGCTTTCTTT
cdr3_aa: CASSSPSSGGRAEAFF

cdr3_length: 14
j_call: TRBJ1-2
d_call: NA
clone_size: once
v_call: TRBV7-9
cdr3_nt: TGTGCCAGCAGCTTAGGGGGGGACCTCTATGGCTACACCTTC
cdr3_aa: CASSLGGDLYGYTF

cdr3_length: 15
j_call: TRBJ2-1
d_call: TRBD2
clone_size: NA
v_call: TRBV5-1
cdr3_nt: TGCGCCAGCAGCCCCGGACTAGCGGGGAACAATGAGCAGTTCTTC
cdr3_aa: CASSPGLAGNNEQFF

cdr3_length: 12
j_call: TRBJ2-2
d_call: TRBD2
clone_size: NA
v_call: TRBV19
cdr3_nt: TGTGCCGTTAATACGGGGGGCGGGGAGCTGTTTTTT
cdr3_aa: CAVNTGGGELFF

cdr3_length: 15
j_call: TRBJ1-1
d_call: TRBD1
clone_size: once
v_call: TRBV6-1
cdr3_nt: TGTGCCAGCAGTGAAGCCTCCGGGACAGGCACTGAAGCTTTCTTT
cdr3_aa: CASSEASGTGTEAFF

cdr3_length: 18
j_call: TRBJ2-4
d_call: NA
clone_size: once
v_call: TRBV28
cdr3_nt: TGTGCCAGCAGTTTATTTTCTATTGCACGGCAGGACAAAAACATTCAGTACTTC
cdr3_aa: CASSLFSIARQDKNIQYF

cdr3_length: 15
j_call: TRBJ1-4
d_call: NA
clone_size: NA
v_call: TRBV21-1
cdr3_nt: TGTGCCAGCAGCCCGGACAGGGAATGGCGTGAAAAACTGTTTTTT
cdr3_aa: CASSPDREWREKLFF

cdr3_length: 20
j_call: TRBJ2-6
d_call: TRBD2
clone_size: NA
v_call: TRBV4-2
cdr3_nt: TGTGCCAGCAGCCAAAGCAGCGGGGGCTCTCCTCACTCTGGGGCCAACGTCCTGACTTTC
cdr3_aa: CASSQSSGGSPHSGANVLTF

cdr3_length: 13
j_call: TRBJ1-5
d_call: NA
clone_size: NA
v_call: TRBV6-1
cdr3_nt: TGTGCCAGCAGTGAAGCGGGAGACCAGCCCCAGCATTTT
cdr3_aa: CASSEAGDQPQHF

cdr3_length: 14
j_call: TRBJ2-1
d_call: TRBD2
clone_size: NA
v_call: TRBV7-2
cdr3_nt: TGTGCCAGCATGCGGACTAGCGGGACCAATGAGCAGTTCTTC
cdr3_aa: CASMRTSGTNEQFF

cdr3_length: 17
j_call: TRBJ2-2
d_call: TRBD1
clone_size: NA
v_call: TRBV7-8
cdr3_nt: TGTGCCAGCAGCTTTACCCCGACAGGGGTTATTGGCGGGGAGCTGTTTTTT
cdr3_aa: CASSFTPTGVIGGELFF

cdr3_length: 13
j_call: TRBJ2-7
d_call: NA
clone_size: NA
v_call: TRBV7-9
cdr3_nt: TGTGCCGGAAGCCAGGGCGCCTCCTACGAGCAGTACTTC
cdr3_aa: CAGSQGASYEQYF

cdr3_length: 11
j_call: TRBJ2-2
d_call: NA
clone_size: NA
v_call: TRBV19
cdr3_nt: TGTGCCAGTACCAATACCGGGGAGCTGTTTTTT
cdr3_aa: CASTNTGELFF

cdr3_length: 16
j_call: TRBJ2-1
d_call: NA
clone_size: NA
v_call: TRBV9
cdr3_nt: TGTGCCAGCTCCCCCCAAAGGGGGGGCCCTTACAATGAGCAGTTCTTC
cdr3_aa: CASSPQRGGPYNEQFF

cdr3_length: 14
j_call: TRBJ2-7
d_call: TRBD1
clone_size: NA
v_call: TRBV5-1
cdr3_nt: TGCGCCAGCAGCTCCCGACAGGGGTACTACGAGCAGTACTTC
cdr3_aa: CASSSRQGYYEQYF

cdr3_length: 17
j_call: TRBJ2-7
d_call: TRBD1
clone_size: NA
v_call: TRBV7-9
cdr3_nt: TGTGCCAGCAGCACCCGGTGGGACAGGGGCCACTCCTACGAGCAGTACTTC
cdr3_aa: CASSTRWDRGHSYEQYF

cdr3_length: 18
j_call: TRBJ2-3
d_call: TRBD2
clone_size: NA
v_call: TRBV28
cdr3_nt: TGTGCCAGCAGTCCGAGTGGATCTAGCGGGTCGAGTGCAGATACGCAGTATTTT
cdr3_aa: CASSPSGSSGSSADTQYF

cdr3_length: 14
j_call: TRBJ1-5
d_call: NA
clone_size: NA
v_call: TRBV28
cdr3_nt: TGTGCCAGCAGTTTTGCGGGTAGCAATCAGCCCCAGCATTTT
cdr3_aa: CASSFAGSNQPQHF

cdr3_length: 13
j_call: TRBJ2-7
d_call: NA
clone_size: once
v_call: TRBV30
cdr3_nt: TGTGCCTGGAGTTTGGCCTTCTCCTACGAGCAGTACTTC
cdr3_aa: CAWSLAFSYEQYF

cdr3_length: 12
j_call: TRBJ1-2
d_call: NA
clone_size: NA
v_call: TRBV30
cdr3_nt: TGTGCCTGGTCCCCGGTGGACTATGGCTACACCTTC
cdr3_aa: CAWSPVDYGYTF

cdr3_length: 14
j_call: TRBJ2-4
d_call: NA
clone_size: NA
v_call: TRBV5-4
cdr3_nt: TGTGCCAGCAGCATCAAGGGGCTAGGTGACATTCAGTACTTC
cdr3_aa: CASSIKGLGDIQYF

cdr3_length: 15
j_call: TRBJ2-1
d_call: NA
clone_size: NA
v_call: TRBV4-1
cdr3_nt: TGCGCCAGCAGCCTCCCCCTCGGGGGAGGTAATGAGCAGTTCTTC
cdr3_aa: CASSLPLGGGNEQFF

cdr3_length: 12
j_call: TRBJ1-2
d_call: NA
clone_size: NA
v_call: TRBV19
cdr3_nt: TGTGCCGGAGGGCGAGCTAACTATGGCTACACCTTC
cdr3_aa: CAGGRANYGYTF

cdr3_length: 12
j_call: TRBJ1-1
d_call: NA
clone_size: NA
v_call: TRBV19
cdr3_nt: TGTGCCAGTAGCAGGGGTTTTACTGAAGCTTTCTTT
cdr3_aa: CASSRGFTEAFF

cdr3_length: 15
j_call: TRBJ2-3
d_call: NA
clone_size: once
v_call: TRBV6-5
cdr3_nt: TGTGCCAGCAGTTACTCGCGGGGGCTGGGAGATACGCAGTATTTT
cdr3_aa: CASSYSRGLGDTQYF

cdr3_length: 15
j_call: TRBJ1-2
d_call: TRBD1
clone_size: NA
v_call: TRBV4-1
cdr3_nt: TGCGCCAGCAGCCAAGACCTGGACAGGTTCTATGGCTACACCTTC
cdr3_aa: CASSQDLDRFYGYTF